Below, 15 T cell receptor beta chains from the same sample are listed, as sequenced in a study of cytomegalovirus exposure and HLA in healthy donors. This PCR relied on a set of 60 Vbeta primers and 13 Jbeta primers. Generated by immunoSEQ multiplex PCR, the TCRdb table keeps only in-frame clones and is missing some. The sample holds 100,000 to 150,000 clones, roughly 80% seen once. Material: PBMCs. These receptors all stem from a man in his forties in good health and CMV-seronegative.

The chain carries TRBV18 and TRBJ2-1; 7 bases map to TRBD2. The CDR3 is 13 residues long. Germline loops: CDR1 KGHSH, CDR2 LQKENI. Germline trimming cut 6 bases from V and 6 bases from J; bases unmatched to any gene: 5. Here the CDR3 reads CASSRDYRNEQFF. The CDR3, as DNA: TGTGCCAGCTCCCGGGACTACCGCAATGAGCAGTTCTTC.

This sequence joins TRBV6-6 and TRBJ1-1, with unresolved D. The germline V gene has CDR1 MNHNY and CDR2 SVGAGI (reference sequence). Trimming took off 4 bases at V and 8 bases at J, with 11 bases between the two ends. The CDR3 covers 12 residues. DNA of the CDR3: TGTGCCAGCAGTTCGCCTGGGAGAGAAGCTTTCTTT. Translation: CASSSPGREAFF.

The chain employs TRBV2 and TRBJ2-7, with 8 nucleotides matching TRBD1. Per germline, CDR1 SNHLY and CDR2 FYNNEI. The ends lost 2 bases at V and 3 bases at J; junction bases unmatched: 6. The CDR3 covers 15 residues. As DNA, the CDR3 is TGTGCCAGCAGTGAACAAACAGGGGGGTTCTACGAGCAGTACTTC. Protein product: CASSEQTGGFYEQYF.

This sequence joins TRBV7-9 and TRBJ1-5; the D gene is possibly TRBD1 (5 bases). The CDR3 sequence is 13 residues long. Trimming cost V 7 bases and J 3 bases, with 10 bases left between them. Germline-derived CDR1 and CDR2 are SEHNR and FQNEAQ (reference sequence). This chain's CDR3 is CASTQGFNQPQHF. Written as DNA, the CDR3 is TGTGCCAGCACCCAGGGTTTCAATCAGCCCCAGCATTTT.

V and J are TRBV18 and TRBJ1-6, with D perhaps TRBD1 (5 bases). CDR1 KGHSH and CDR2 LQKENI come from the germline V gene. The CDR3 sequence is 16 residues long. V was cut by 0 bases and J by 8 bases, with 14 bases left in between. This CDR3 reads CASSPPGGLADSPLHF. CDR3 in DNA: TGTGCCAGCTCACCACCGGGGGGATTAGCGGATTCACCCCTCCACTTT.

The chain carries TRBV29-1 and TRBJ1-1; D gene uncertain. V dropped 3 bases and J dropped 0 bases, with 14 bases sitting between them. Germline V lookup: CDR1 SQVTM, CDR2 ANQGSEA. The CDR3 is 15 residues long. The CDR3 here is CSVDFGETVNTEAFF. In DNA form, the CDR3 reads TGCAGCGTTGATTTTGGAGAGACCGTGAACACTGAAGCTTTCTTT.

The chain is built from TRBV28 and TRBJ2-4; 8 bases agree with TRBD1. With 7 bases clipped from V and 1 base from J, the junction kept 9 bases outside the gene matches. The CDR3 sequence is 16 residues long. Per the germline V gene, CDR1 is MDHEN and CDR2 is SYDVKM. CDR3 nucleotide sequence: TGTGCCAGCACCGTGCTTCAGGGGGCGGCCAAAAACATTCAGTACTTC. It encodes CASTVLQGAAKNIQYF.

This clone was detected once. The chain has TRBV2 and TRBJ1-6, with unresolved D. This CDR3 contains 13 residues. CDR1 SNHLY and CDR2 FYNNEI come from the germline V gene. With 3 bases removed from V and 9 bases from J, the gap between germline ends came to 9 bases. The CDR3 sequence: CASSEAGSSPLHF. The CDR3 DNA reads TGTGCCAGCAGTGAGGCGGGTAGTTCACCCCTCCACTTT.

The sample holds a few counts of this clone. This chain's CDR3 is CASSYSIQGGNSPLHF. CDR3 coding DNA: TGTGCCAGCAGTTACTCGATACAGGGAGGGAATTCACCCCTCCACTTT. This sequence joins TRBV6-5 and TRBJ1-6; TRBD1 is a possible D gene (6 bases). Germline V CDR1 and CDR2: MNHEY, SVGAGI. The CDR3 contains 16 residues. Trimming left V 0 bases short and J 7 bases short, with 13 bases between.

The rearrangement joins TRBV29-1 to TRBJ2-3, with TRBD1 identical over 9 bases. The CDR3 is 14 residues long. CDR1 is SQVTM, CDR2 ANQGSEA, per germline. The V gene end was trimmed by 1 base and the J gene end by 2 bases; junction bases not matched to a gene: 1. The CDR3 bases are TGCAGCGTTGAAGGGGACAGGGACACAGATACGCAGTATTTT. Translation: CSVEGDRDTDTQYF.

This chain joins TRBV30 and TRBJ1-1; no clear D gene. Germline lookup yields CDR1 GTSNPN and CDR2 SVGIG (reference sequence). V lost 3 bases, J lost 1 base, and 12 bases lay in between. The CDR3 totals 14 residues. For the CDR3, the DNA is TGTGCCTGGAGCGGTCGGGGTTGGAACACTGAAGCTTTCTTT. This translates into CAWSGRGWNTEAFF.

This clone was seen a handful of times. The chain employs TRBV30 and TRBJ1-1; D unclear. Trimming shortened V by 3 bases and J by 5 bases, and 10 bases separated the two germline ends. CDR1 is GTSNPN and CDR2 is SVGIG in the germline V gene (reference sequence). CDR3 length: 12 residues. The CDR3 bases are TGTGCCTGGAGCCGGAGTGGAACTGAAGCTTTCTTT. Protein sequence: CAWSRSGTEAFF.

The gene calls are TRBV4-1 and TRBJ2-1, with D unresolved. V shed 10 bases and J shed 3 bases, with 7 bases lying between them. In germline, CDR1 is MGHRA, CDR2 YSYEKL. CDR3 length: 11 amino acids. The CDR3 nucleotides are TGCGCCACTCAACACTACAATGAGCAGTTCTTC. Amino acid sequence: CATQHYNEQFF.

V is TRBV27 and J is TRBJ1-1, with no clear D. The CDR3 extends over 14 amino acids. CDR1 is MNHEY and CDR2 is SMNVEV in the germline V gene (reference sequence). V lost 3 bases, J lost 0 bases, and 8 bases lay in between. CDR3 nucleotide sequence: TGTGCCAGCAGTTTGGCCAGAATGAACACTGAAGCTTTCTTT. Translation: CASSLARMNTEAFF.

The chain carries TRBV30 and TRBJ1-2; 7 bases agree with TRBD1. The CDR3 is 14 amino acids. In germline, CDR1 is GTSNPN, CDR2 SVGIG (reference sequence). Germline trimming cut 1 base from V and 4 bases from J; bases unmatched to any gene: 6. The CDR3 DNA follows: TGTGCCTGGAGTGCCCGACAGGGATCCTATGGCTACACCTTC. Its translation is CAWSARQGSYGYTF. The complete variable domain, with remaining parts taken from reference TRBV30 and TRBJ1-2, reads SQTIHQWPATLVQPVGSPLSLECTVEGTSNPNLYWYRQAAGRGLQLLFYSVGIGQISSEVPQNLSASRPQDRQFILSSKKLLLSDSGFYLCAWSARQGSYGYTFGSGTRLTVV.